What follows are 18 T cell receptor beta chains derived from one specimen sequenced in a study of beta chain features in type 1 diabetes. All of the isolated RNA was reverse transcribed, so expressed TCRB transcripts were sequenced. TCRdb keeps only in-frame clones here, not all; method: immunoSEQ multiplex PCR. The repertoire consists of roughly 610,000 clones, with 15% to 18% occurring once and the leading ten covering around 0.095%. The sequencing sample was made of naive CD4+ T cells from blood. These receptors all stem from a man aged 18-30 years in good health.

The chain employs TRBV30 and TRBJ2-7; tentative D call: TRBD2 (5 bases). The V gene's germline CDR1 is GTSNPN and CDR2 SVGIG (reference sequence). This CDR3 spans 15 amino acids. V was cut by 0 bases and J by 3 bases, with 15 bases left in between. DNA of the CDR3: TGTGCCTGGAGTGTAGGTAATCCGAGGGTCTACGAGCAGTACTTC. Protein sequence: CAWSVGNPRVYEQYF.

This clone has only a few counts. The V call is TRBV9, the J call TRBJ1-5, with D maybe TRBD1 (6 bases). Germline values: CDR1 SGDLS, CDR2 YYNGEE. The CDR3 consists of 16 residues. V shed 0 bases and J shed 3 bases, with 13 bases lying between them. The CDR3, as DNA: TGTGCCAGCAGCGTAGGAGGGGGGGCGAACAATCAGCCCCAGCATTTT. Residues: CASSVGGGANNQPQHF.

The V call is TRBV5-1, the J call TRBJ2-6; weak D call: TRBD1 (5 bases). The CDR3 runs to 16 residues. Germline V lookup: CDR1 SGHRS, CDR2 YFSETQ. V dropped 7 bases and J dropped 2 bases, with 16 bases sitting between them. The CDR3 reads CASSLTAGTGANVLTF. The CDR3 DNA sequence: TGCGCCAGCTCCTTGACCGCAGGGACTGGGGCCAACGTCCTGACTTTC.

The chain links TRBV28 to TRBJ1-3; D call uncertain. Germline V gene sequence: CDR1 MDHEN, CDR2 SYDVKM. The V and J ends lost 1 base and 8 bases respectively, with 15 bases between them. This CDR3 has 15 residues. CDR3 nucleotides: TGTGCCAGCAGTTTATCCTCTACCCCCGGTGACACCATATATTTT. Its translation is CASSLSSTPGDTIYF.

V and J are TRBV7-7 and TRBJ2-7; TRBD2 matches at 7 bases. This CDR3 spans 14 amino acids. V lost 3 bases and J lost 2; bases outside the gene matches: 4. CDR1 SSHAT and CDR2 FNYEAQ come from the germline V gene (reference sequence). The CDR3 DNA is TGTGCCAGCAGCTTCTTCCTAGCGGCCTACGAGCAGTACTTC. It specifies CASSFFLAAYEQYF.

This clone was counted between two and nine times. This chain joins TRBV19 and TRBJ1-5; D remains unclear. Trimming cost V 7 bases and J 2 bases, with 18 bases left between them. Germline CDR1 is LNHDA and CDR2 is SQIVND (reference sequence). The length of the CDR3 is 16 residues. The CDR3 is CASKQSGVEGNQPQHF. The CDR3 DNA follows: TGTGCCAGTAAGCAGTCTGGGGTGGAGGGCAATCAGCCCCAGCATTTT.

The chain employs TRBV5-1 and TRBJ2-1, with D perhaps matching TRBD1 (5 bases). V dropped 0 bases and J dropped 0 bases, with 13 bases sitting between them. The CDR3 is 17 residues long. Germline V CDR1 and CDR2: SGHRS, YFSETQ. In DNA form, the CDR3 reads TGCGCCAGCAGCTTGGGATACAGGTCAAGCTCCTACAATGAGCAGTTCTTC. Its protein is CASSLGYRSSSYNEQFF.

This clone was observed a few times. This chain uses TRBV28 with TRBJ2-7; D may be TRBD1 (6 bases). CDR1 MDHEN and CDR2 SYDVKM come from the germline V gene. This CDR3 has 14 residues. Trimming removed 4 bases from V and 6 bases from J, with 16 bases in between. The CDR3 coding sequence is TGTGCCAGCAGTTCAAGGGGGAGTGGAAGCGAGCAGTACTTC. It codes for CASSSRGSGSEQYF.

This clone has only a few counts. The chain employs TRBV4-1 and TRBJ1-5; perhaps TRBD1 as D (5 bases). Germline V gene lookup returns CDR1 MGHRA and CDR2 YSYEKL. The CDR3 extends over 17 amino acids. Trimming removed 4 bases at V and 6 bases at J, with 22 bases between. The CDR3 spells CASSPRVFATRGQPQHF. CDR3 nucleotides: TGCGCCAGCAGCCCCCGAGTCTTCGCTACGAGGGGTCAGCCCCAGCATTTT.

This clone occurred a few times. The chain carries TRBV28 and TRBJ1-5; no definite D call. The V end was cut by 5 bases, the J end by 5 bases, with 13 bases between. From germline, CDR1 is MDHEN and CDR2 SYDVKM. CDR3 length: 14 residues. The CDR3 region is CASSGPRSDQPQHF. The CDR3 nucleotides are TGTGCCAGCAGTGGACCCAGGTCAGATCAGCCCCAGCATTTT.

The chain joins TRBV7-2 to TRBJ2-4; 8 nucleotides match TRBD1. CDR1 SGHTA and CDR2 FQGNSA come from the germline V gene. Trimming cost V 5 bases and J 2 bases; bases outside gene matches: 5. This CDR3 comprises 15 residues. The CDR3 DNA reads TGTGCCAGCAGCACGGACAGGGTTTCCAAAAACATTCAGTACTTC. It translates to CASSTDRVSKNIQYF. The whole variable domain, remainder taken from reference TRBV7-2 and TRBJ2-4, is GAGVSQSPSNKVTEKGKDVELRCDPISGHTALYWYRQSLGQGLEFLIYFQGNSAPDKSGLPSDRFSAERTGGSVSTLTIQRTQQEDSAVYLCASSTDRVSKNIQYFGAGTRLSVL.

The chain combines TRBV7-2 with TRBJ2-7; 9 bases line up with TRBD1. The CDR3 loop spans 14 amino acids. The V segment lost 4 bases and the J segment 3 bases; nucleotides outside the gene matches: 4. Germline CDR1 is SGHTA and CDR2 is FQGNSA. This chain's CDR3 is CASSYRTGDYEQYF. The DNA of the CDR3 is TGTGCCAGCAGCTATCGGACAGGGGACTACGAGCAGTACTTC.

The rearrangement links TRBV7-9 to TRBJ2-7; 8 bases match TRBD2. Germline CDR1 and CDR2: SEHNR and FQNEAQ (reference sequence). This CDR3 is 13 amino acids long. With V trimmed by 5 bases and J by 3 bases, 3 bases remained unmatched. Written as DNA, the CDR3 is TGTGCCAGCAGCCAGGCGGGGGGCTACGAGCAGTACTTC. It encodes CASSQAGGYEQYF.

This clone was found many times. This chain joins TRBV10-3 and TRBJ2-3, with 10 bases identical to TRBD2. Trimming removed 10 bases from V and 5 bases from J; junction bases left unmatched: 9. CDR1 is ENHRY, CDR2 SYGVKD, per germline. The length of the CDR3 is 14 residues. CDR3 amino acids: CATASGRGQDTQYF. Written as DNA, the CDR3 is TGTGCCACCGCAAGCGGGAGGGGACAAGATACGCAGTATTTT.

In its sample, this clone was seen a few times. This sequence joins TRBV5-4 and TRBJ2-5; 9 nucleotides line up with TRBD2. CDR1 is SGHNT, CDR2 YYREEE, per germline (reference sequence). The V and J ends lost 1 base and 4 bases, in that order; junction bases with no gene match: 8. The CDR3 is made up of 16 amino acids. The CDR3 coding sequence is TGTGCCAGCAGCTTGTTAGCTAGCGGGATTGGAGAGACCCAGTACTTC. It encodes CASSLLASGIGETQYF.

V gene TRBV5-6 combines with J gene TRBJ2-5, with D perhaps TRBD2 (6 bases). The CDR3 is made up of 16 amino acids. V was cut by 4 bases and J by 5 bases, with 21 bases left in between. Germline CDR1 is SGHDT and CDR2 is YYEEEE. The CDR3 DNA sequence: TGTGCCAGCAGCCGAATGGGACTCAAAGATGGGGAGACCCAGTACTTC. This encodes CASSRMGLKDGETQYF.

The chain uses TRBV7-9 and TRBJ2-7; TRBD1 aligns across 7 bases. Unmatched junction bases numbered 7, after V lost 5 bases and J lost 3 bases. Germline CDR1 SEHNR, CDR2 FQNEAQ (reference sequence). The CDR3 loop spans 14 amino acids. The CDR3 is CASSRQSGGYEQYF. The DNA of the CDR3 is TGTGCCAGCAGCCGTCAGTCAGGGGGCTACGAGCAGTACTTC.

The chain recombines TRBV9 with TRBJ1-2, with D maybe TRBD1 (6 bases). The germline V gene encodes CDR1 SGDLS and CDR2 YYNGEE. Trimming removed 0 bases at V and 6 bases at J, with 9 bases between. The CDR3 loop spans 13 amino acids. The CDR3 DNA reads TGTGCCAGCAGCGTAGGCCACAGGGATGGCTACACCTTC. Protein sequence: CASSVGHRDGYTF.